These T cell receptor beta chains were read from a single sample in a study of metastatic and nonmetastatic thyroid tumors. Via MiXCR, TCRdb re-called the PCR reads. The sample includes tens of thousands of clones, roughly a sixth of them seen just once. The sample consisted of blood. All receptors derive from a male donor with papillary thyroid cancer or a benign thyroid nodule (not recorded which). Some clones in this sample may be carry-over from other donors' samples. Both conserved end residues are part of each CDR3. A D gene is named only where the DNA matches it firmly. Only part of the rows carry a size: once, few, many, or a class if the clone is expanded.

J	D	size	V	length	DNA	CDR3
TRBJ1-2	NA	many	TRBV3-1	15	TGTGCCAGCAGCCAAGGGGGGCTGACTAACTATGGCTACACCTTC	CASSQGGLTNYGYTF
TRBJ2-5	TRBD1	NA	TRBV2	14	TGTGCCAGCATGTGGACAGGGGTCCAAGAGACCCAGTACTTC	CASMWTGVQETQYF
TRBJ2-1	NA	many	TRBV20-1	12	TGCAGCGCTAAGGAGTCCTACAATGAGCAGTTCTTC	CSAKESYNEQFF
TRBJ2-5	NA	once	TRBV7-7	18	TGTGCTAGCAGCTTAGTCTCAGGTTGGTCAGGTGGAGAAGAGACCCAGTACTTC	CASSLVSGWSGGEETQYF
TRBJ2-5	NA	many	TRBV28	12	TGTGCCAGCAGTTTATACGGGGAGACCCAGTACTTC	CASSLYGETQYF
TRBJ1-5	NA	few	TRBV6-2/TRBV6-3	14	TGTGCCAGCATTTACTCAGGGGGCAATCAGCCCCAGCATTTT	CASIYSGGNQPQHF
TRBJ1-5	NA	few	TRBV15	15	TGTGCCACCAGCAGAGCCCCCAGACAGAATCAGCCCCAGCATTTT	CATSRAPRQNQPQHF
TRBJ2-5	TRBD1	many	TRBV29-1	13	TGCAGCGTTGGCGGGACAGGGGGAGAGACCCAGTACTTC	CSVGGTGGETQYF
TRBJ2-3	NA	many	TRBV7-7	16	TGTGCCAGCAGCTTCGGCGATAGCGGAAACACAGATACGCAGTATTTT	CASSFGDSGNTDTQYF
TRBJ1-4	NA	many	TRBV28	14	TGTGCCAGCAGTTTATTTAGGGGCGGGGAAAAACTGTTTTTT	CASSLFRGGEKLFF
TRBJ2-2	NA	few	TRBV6-1	14	TGTGCCAGCAGCCCCGGGCAGAACACCGGGGAGCTGTTTTTT	CASSPGQNTGELFF
TRBJ2-7	TRBD1	many	TRBV18	15	TGTGCCAGCTCACTATACCCGGGACAGCTCTACGAGCAGTACTTC	CASSLYPGQLYEQYF
TRBJ2-7	TRBD1	NA	TRBV11-2	15	TGTGTCAGCAGCCTATCCGGAACAGGGGCCTACGAGCAGTACTTC	CVSSLSGTGAYEQYF
TRBJ1-1	NA	NA	TRBV6-1	13	TGTGCCAGCAGCTCCGCAGGGAGGACTGAAGCTTTCTTT	CASSSAGRTEAFF